These 30 T cell receptor beta chains were all obtained from the same sample, sequenced in a study of shared clonotypes between healthy human individuals. Generated by immunoSEQ multiplex PCR, the TCRdb table keeps only in-frame clones and is missing some. The repertoire holds around 1,100,000 clones, with about 72% as singletons. The material sequenced was memory CD4+ T cells from PBMCs. The subset: CD45RA-negative fraction. The source is a man aged 18 to 29 in good health. Some clones in this sample may be carry-over from other donors' samples.

V is TRBV5-5 and J is TRBJ2-7; 12 bases are shared with TRBD2. Unmatched junction bases numbered 2, after V lost 4 bases and J lost 3 bases. CDR3 length equals 14 residues. The germline gives CDR1 SGHKS, CDR2 YYEKEE (reference sequence). The CDR3 nucleotides are TGTGCCAGCAGCCAGACTAGCGGGAGCTACGAGCAGTACTTC. Protein: CASSQTSGSYEQYF.

The chain has TRBV5-1 and TRBJ2-1; 10 nucleotides line up with TRBD2. CDR3 length: 20 amino acids. Losses at the gene ends were 3 bases for V and 3 bases for J; bases not matched to a gene: 18. Germline lookup yields CDR1 SGHRS and CDR2 YFSETQ. The CDR3 DNA sequence: TGCGCCAGCAGCTCTCAGCCTAATCGTAGCGGGAGGCAGGTCTACAATGAGCAGTTCTTC. This codes for CASSSQPNRSGRQVYNEQFF.

This clone was counted once. This sequence joins TRBV11-2 and TRBJ2-7, with TRBD1 identical over 10 bases. The CDR3 is 14 amino acids. V lost 4 bases, J lost 2 bases, and 2 bases stayed unmatched. Looked up from germline, CDR1 is SGHAT and CDR2 is FQNNGV. CDR3: CASSWGQGPYEQYF. The CDR3, as DNA: TGTGCCAGCAGCTGGGGACAGGGGCCCTACGAGCAGTACTTC.

The chain is built from TRBV18 and TRBJ2-2, with TRBD2 matching over 9 bases. The CDR3 runs to 17 residues. Germline V lookup: CDR1 KGHSH, CDR2 LQKENI. V trimming: 0 bases; J trimming: 0 bases; junction bases outside the gene matches: 2. The CDR3 here is CASSPPTSGPNTGELFF. The CDR3 coding sequence is TGTGCCAGCTCACCACCGACTAGCGGACCGAACACCGGGGAGCTGTTTTTT. Full variable domain (missing parts from reference TRBV18 and TRBJ2-2): NAGVMQNPRHLVRRRGQEARLRCSPMKGHSHVYWYRQLPEEGLKFMVYLQKENIIDESGMPKERFSAEFPKEGPSILRIQQVVRGDSAAYFCASSPPTSGPNTGELFFGEGSRLTVL.

The rearrangement links TRBV7-2 to TRBJ2-7; the D gene is possibly TRBD2 (5 bases). V gave up 5 bases and J gave up 2 bases, with 16 bases separating them. Looked up from germline, CDR1 is SGHTA and CDR2 is FQGNSA. CDR3 length: 15 residues. As DNA, the CDR3 is TGTGCCAGCAGCAGAGGCGGAGGAAGGACCTACGAGCAGTACTTC. Its protein is CASSRGGGRTYEQYF.

V is TRBV30 and J is TRBJ2-4; 13 bases align to TRBD2. This CDR3 has 17 residues. The ends lost 3 bases at V and 6 bases at J; junction bases unmatched: 11. Germline-derived CDR1 and CDR2 are GTSNPN and SVGIG (reference sequence). In DNA, the CDR3 is TGTGCCTGGAGCTGGACTAGCGGGAGTCCCTGGAGAAACATTCAGTACTTC. Translating gives CAWSWTSGSPWRNIQYF.

This chain uses TRBV5-5 with TRBJ2-3, with 12 bases lining up with TRBD1. CDR1 is SGHKS, CDR2 YYEKEE, per germline (reference sequence). The CDR3 length is 15 residues. Trimming at V came to 3 bases and at J to 7 bases, leaving 6 bases not matched to a gene. The CDR3 here is CASSSGDRGLNTQYF. In DNA form, the CDR3 reads TGTGCCAGCAGCTCAGGGGACAGGGGGCTTAATACGCAGTATTTT.

The chain uses TRBV4-1 and TRBJ2-7; no reliable D call. CDR1 and CDR2 from the germline V gene are MGHRA and YSYEKL. This CDR3 spans 14 amino acids. V dropped 4 bases and J dropped 5 bases, with 15 bases sitting between them. The CDR3 nucleotides are TGCGCCAGCAGCCCCAGTGGGGTTCGGCACGAGCAGTACTTC. It translates to CASSPSGVRHEQYF.

This clone was counted at least ten times. The chain links TRBV7-2 to TRBJ2-1; perhaps TRBD2 as D (6 bases). The CDR3 totals 14 residues. Germline V gives CDR1 SGHTA, CDR2 FQGNSA. V was cut by 2 bases and J by 8 bases, with 13 bases left in between. The CDR3 DNA sequence: TGTGCCAGCAGCTTATTGACTAGGTCCGATGAGCAGTTCTTC. Translation: CASSLLTRSDEQFF.

In this sample, this clone turned up once. The gene calls are TRBV30 and TRBJ1-5; D perhaps matches TRBD1 (6 bases). From germline, CDR1 is GTSNPN and CDR2 SVGIG (reference sequence). CDR3 length: 13 residues. The ends were cut back, 8 bases at V and 4 bases at J, with 15 bases in the middle. CDR3 sequence (DNA): TGTGCCCTTCGGACAGACCCTAATCAGCCCCAGCATTTT. Translation: CALRTDPNQPQHF.

This chain joins TRBV5-1 and TRBJ2-1; a possible D gene is TRBD2 (6 bases). V gave up 7 bases and J gave up 10 bases, with 18 bases separating them. Per the germline V gene, CDR1 is SGHRS and CDR2 is YFSETQ. The CDR3 has 13 amino acids. In DNA, the CDR3 is TGCGCCAGCTCGGGACTTGTCTGGGACGAGCAGTTCTTC. Its translation: CASSGLVWDEQFF.

The chain links TRBV7-8 to TRBJ2-7, with 15 bases lining up with TRBD2. With 3 bases clipped from V and 5 bases from J, the junction kept 5 bases outside the gene matches. This CDR3 has 16 amino acids. Per germline, CDR1 SGHVS and CDR2 FQNEAQ. The CDR3 sequence: CASSLGLAGGMHEQYF. In DNA form, the CDR3 reads TGTGCCAGCAGCTTGGGACTAGCGGGAGGAATGCACGAGCAGTACTTC.

The gene calls are TRBV28 and TRBJ1-2, with a possible D match to TRBD1 (5 bases). Germline V gene data show CDR1 as MDHEN and CDR2 as SYDVKM. V was cut by 6 bases and J by 6 bases, with 20 bases left in between. CDR3 length equals 15 residues. The CDR3 DNA follows: TGTGCCAGCAGCTCTACCTTCAGAGACAGTGATGGCTACACCTTC. This sequence encodes CASSSTFRDSDGYTF.

V gene TRBV5-1 combines with J gene TRBJ2-5, with 7 bases fitting TRBD2. Losses at the gene ends were 0 bases for V and 4 bases for J; bases not matched to a gene: 6. Germline V gives CDR1 SGHRS, CDR2 YFSETQ. This CDR3 is 15 amino acids long. CDR3 sequence: CASSLEVGGRETQYF. In nucleotides, the CDR3 is TGCGCCAGCAGCTTGGAGGTCGGCGGGAGAGAGACCCAGTACTTC.

Of note for this clone: Since a much larger clone is just one base distant, this may be a read error. Distinct nucleotide sequences in the sample also encode this CDR3. CDR3 coding DNA: TGTGCCAGCAGTTTATCGGGCCAAGAGACCCAGTACTTC. Translating it yields CASSLSGQETQYF. The chain uses TRBV28 and TRBJ2-5, with D unclear. The V gene's germline CDR1 is MDHEN and CDR2 SYDVKM. CDR3 length equals 13 residues. Deletions cut 1 base from V and 1 base from J, with 4 bases between.

CDR3 sequence (DNA): TGCGCCAGCAGTTGGTACCAAGAGACCCAGTACTTC. Translation: CASSWYQETQYF. This rearrangement joins TRBV5-1 to TRBJ2-5; D is unclear. There are 12 residues in the CDR3. V lost 5 bases, J lost 0 bases, and 5 bases lay in between. The germline CDR1 and CDR2 sequences are SGHRS and YFSETQ.

This chain links TRBV5-4 with TRBJ2-1, with 12 bases lining up with TRBD2. The CDR3 is 16 amino acids. The ends lost 4 bases at V and 7 bases at J; junction bases unmatched: 9. Germline CDR1 is SGHNT and CDR2 is YYREEE (reference sequence). CDR3 amino acids: CASSGRTSGIGNEQFF. As DNA, the CDR3 is TGTGCCAGCAGCGGGAGGACTAGCGGGATCGGAAATGAGCAGTTCTTC.

This clone was observed a few times. The J gene is TRBJ2-2, the V gene TRBV9; 8 bases agree with TRBD2. J was trimmed by 6 bases and V by 5 bases; bases with no gene match: 12. The CDR3 is made up of 16 amino acids. CDR1 and CDR2 from the germline V gene are SGDLS and YYNGEE. The CDR3 here is CASRPTGGGVPGELFF. CDR3 coding DNA: TGTGCCAGCAGGCCCACCGGGGGGGGTGTTCCCGGGGAGCTGTTTTTT.

In the case of this clone: This is likely an artifact of a read error, given a far larger clone one base away. This is likely a read error, given that the CDR3 carries no conserved phenylalanine or tryptophan at its end. The V call is TRBV29-1, the J call TRBJ1-1; D gene unclear. The V end lost 4 bases, the J end lost 7 bases, and 19 bases lay between the germline ends. The length of the CDR3 is 14 residues. CDR1 SQVTM and CDR2 ANQGSEA come from the germline V gene. CDR3 coding DNA: TGCAGCGTTGTCCTAACCCGGGGTGGGATTGAAGCTTTCCTT. Protein: CSVVLTRGGIEAFL.

In its sample, this clone was seen a few times. The V gene is TRBV29-1, the J gene TRBJ2-5; D is unclear. There are 13 residues in the CDR3. The V end lost 3 bases, the J end lost 1 base, and 9 bases lay between the germline ends. Germline V lookup: CDR1 SQVTM, CDR2 ANQGSEA. The CDR3: CSVDTQSQETQYF. CDR3 in DNA: TGCAGCGTTGATACCCAAAGCCAAGAGACCCAGTACTTC.

The chain joins TRBV28 to TRBJ1-1; perhaps TRBD1 as D (5 bases). Trimming stripped 7 bases from V and 3 bases from J, with 18 bases between. The CDR3 has 15 amino acids. CDR1 MDHEN and CDR2 SYDVKM come from the germline V gene. CDR3 loop: CASTVSGARDTEAFF. Written as DNA, the CDR3 is TGTGCCAGCACCGTTTCCGGGGCCCGGGACACTGAAGCTTTCTTT.

This clone was seen a handful of times. This chain connects TRBV28 to TRBJ1-3; 8 bases line up with TRBD1. The CDR3 has 14 amino acids. V shed 7 bases and J 2 bases; nucleotides not matched to a gene: 4. CDR1 is MDHEN and CDR2 is SYDVKM in the germline V gene. DNA for the CDR3: TGTGCCAGCACCTCGGACAGGGCTGGAAACACCATATATTTT. Residues: CASTSDRAGNTIYF.

This clone turned up a few times. The rearrangement joins TRBV6-6 to TRBJ1-2; a weak D match, TRBD1 (5 bases). Trimming took 11 bases from V and 7 from J, leaving 17 bases between them. This CDR3 region has 12 residues. Looked up from germline, CDR1 is MNHNY and CDR2 is SVGAGI (reference sequence). DNA of the CDR3: TGTGCCGCCCGTTGGGCAGGGAGTGGCTACACCTTC. This sequence encodes CAARWAGSGYTF.

In its sample, this clone was seen once. The CDR3 here is CASSRRGQGTEAFF. In DNA form, the CDR3 reads TGTGCCAGCAGCCGTCGGGGACAGGGTACTGAAGCTTTCTTT. The rearrangement links TRBV7-3 to TRBJ1-1, with 9 bases lining up with TRBD1. Germline V gene lookup returns CDR1 SGHTA and CDR2 FQGTGA. This CDR3 is built from 14 residues. The ends lost 5 bases at V and 5 bases at J; junction bases unmatched: 6. Drawing the rest from reference TRBV7-3 and TRBJ1-1, the complete variable domain is GAGVSQTPSNKVTEKGKYVELRCDPISGHTALYWYRQSLGQGPEFLIYFQGTGAADDSGLPNDRFFAVRPEGSVSTLKIQRTERGDSAVYLCASSRRGQGTEAFFGQGTRLTVV.

The V and J genes are TRBV4-1 and TRBJ2-2, with D possibly TRBD2 on 6 matching bases. The CDR3 has 13 residues. Trimming took 4 bases from V and 8 from J, leaving 11 bases between them. Germline loops: CDR1 MGHRA, CDR2 YSYEKL. In nucleotides, the CDR3 is TGCGCCAGCAGCCGAAACGGGGGTGGGGAGCTGTTTTTT. Its translation: CASSRNGGGELFF.

The CDR3 DNA reads as TGTGCCAGCAGCCTGGTAGCGGGAGGGCGGGACGAGCAGTACTTC. Protein: CASSLVAGGRDEQYF. The chain joins TRBV14 to TRBJ2-7; the match to TRBD2 covers 11 bases. The CDR3 runs 15 residues. The junction had 7 bases not matched to a gene; V was cut back by 4 bases and J by 5 bases. Germline assignment: CDR1 SGHDN and CDR2 FVKESK.

This sequence joins TRBV5-6 and TRBJ2-5; the match to TRBD2 covers 10 bases. The CDR3 spans 18 residues. V lost 4 bases, J lost 2 bases, and 14 bases stayed unmatched. The germline V gene encodes CDR1 SGHDT and CDR2 YYEEEE. The CDR3 loop is CASSLGPFSGRYQETQYF. The CDR3 DNA reads as TGTGCCAGCAGCCTGGGGCCATTTAGCGGGAGGTATCAAGAGACCCAGTACTTC.

This sequence joins TRBV5-1 and TRBJ1-4; D call uncertain. From germline, CDR1 is SGHRS and CDR2 YFSETQ. Trimming stripped 4 bases from V and 0 bases from J, with 10 bases between. This CDR3 comprises 15 residues. CDR3 nucleotide sequence: TGCGCCAGCAGCCCCCGGTTGGCAACTAATGAAAAACTGTTTTTT. Translating gives CASSPRLATNEKLFF.

This chain uses TRBV4-3 with TRBJ2-7; 12 nucleotides agree with TRBD2. Germline CDR1 reads LGHNA; CDR2 reads YSLEER. V was pared by 3 bases and J by 2 bases, with 2 bases of the junction left unmatched. The CDR3 consists of 15 residues. CDR3 in DNA: TGCGCCAGCAGCCAGGCTAGCGGGGGGGCCTACGAGCAGTACTTC. Translation gives CASSQASGGAYEQYF.

The rearrangement links TRBV4-3 to TRBJ2-1, with D possibly being TRBD1 (7 bases). The germline CDR1 and CDR2 sequences are LGHNA and YSLEER. This CDR3 region has 19 residues. Trimming stripped 1 base from V and 3 bases from J, with 22 bases between. Here the CDR3 DNA reads TGCGCCAGCAGCCAAGTCCTATTAGGGGGCAGGGGGGACTACAATGAGCAGTTCTTC. This encodes CASSQVLLGGRGDYNEQFF.